This passage covers 8 T cell receptor beta chains from one sample sequenced in a study of OX40 agonist ivuxolimab in advanced cancers. Assay: immunoSEQ multiplex PCR; the TCRdb copy retains only in-frame clones and omits some. This sample has around 94,000 clones, with roughly 89% found just once. Sequencing used CD4+ or CD8+ T cells sorted from blood, obtained in a trial of the OX40 agonist ivuxolimab. The origin of the receptors is an adult with an advanced solid tumor such as melanoma, head and neck, liver or kidney cancer.

This chain uses TRBV7-3 with TRBJ1-2; 9 positions match TRBD1. Germline V gene lookup returns CDR1 SGHTA and CDR2 FQGTGA. The CDR3 is 15 residues long. The V and J ends lost 4 bases and 8 bases, in that order; junction bases with no gene match: 11. The CDR3 sequence: CASSSDSNRGQGYTF. The CDR3 DNA follows: TGTGCCAGCAGCTCCGATTCAAACAGGGGGCAAGGCTACACCTTC.

The genes are TRBV5-1 and TRBJ2-2; TRBD1 matches at 8 bases. After removal of 0 bases from V and 2 bases from J, the junction contained 6 bases not matched to a gene. Germline loops: CDR1 SGHRS, CDR2 YFSETQ. The CDR3 sequence is 17 residues long. In DNA form, the CDR3 reads TGCGCCAGCAGCTTGGCGGCAGGGGGCCTTAACACCGGGGAGCTGTTTTTT. This gives the protein CASSLAAGGLNTGELFF.

The V gene is TRBV4-3, the J gene TRBJ2-3; TRBD2 matches 10 bases. The CDR3 runs to 21 residues. In germline, CDR1 is LGHNA, CDR2 YSLEER. After removal of 1 base from V and 2 bases from J, the junction contained 18 bases not matched to a gene. The CDR3 DNA follows: TGCGCCAGCAGCCAAGTCCTCCCCACTAGCGGGGTCCAACCAGCCACAGATACGCAGTATTTT. This gives the protein CASSQVLPTSGVQPATDTQYF.

This sequence joins TRBV23-1 and TRBJ2-7; D is unclear. TRBV23-1 is filed as an ORF, its function uncertain. The V and J ends lost 0 bases and 1 base respectively, with 7 bases between them. CDR3 length: 14 residues. The CDR3, as DNA: TGCGCCAGCAGTCAATCGAAGGAGTCCTACGAGCAGTACTTC. As protein: CASSQSKESYEQYF.

The genes are TRBV19 and TRBJ2-7; 10 positions agree with TRBD2. Unmatched junction bases numbered 13, after V lost 9 bases and J lost 2 bases. CDR3 length: 16 amino acids. Germline CDR1 reads LNHDA; CDR2 reads SQIVND (reference sequence). The CDR3: CASRSLRTSGPYEQYF. DNA for the CDR3: TGTGCCAGCCGTTCACTTCGGACTAGCGGCCCCTACGAGCAGTACTTC.

V gene TRBV11-3 combines with J gene TRBJ1-1; D is unresolved. V was shortened by 4 bases and J by 1 base, with 10 bases between the two germline ends. The germline V gene has CDR1 SGHNT and CDR2 YENEEA. The CDR3 extends over 14 amino acids. This CDR3 is CASSSRTANTEAFF. Written as DNA, the CDR3 is TGTGCCAGCAGCTCCCGGACGGCGAACACTGAAGCTTTCTTT. Full variable domain (remainder filled in from reference TRBV11-3 and TRBJ1-1): EAGVVQSPRYKIIEKKQPVAFWCNPISGHNTLYWYLQNLGQGPELLIRYENEEAVDDSQLPKDRFSAERLKGVDSTLKIQPAELGDSAVYLCASSSRTANTEAFFGQGTRLTVV.

V and J are TRBV4-3 and TRBJ2-7; a weak D match, TRBD2 (6 bases). The CDR3 is 18 residues long. In germline, CDR1 is LGHNA, CDR2 YSLEER. The V end lost 5 bases, the J end lost 3 bases, and 26 bases lay between the germline ends. The CDR3 nucleotides read TGCGCCAGCAGCGGATTCACTTCTTACCGGGACTCCTTCTACGAGCAGTACTTC. It translates to CASSGFTSYRDSFYEQYF.

V gene TRBV5-1 combines with J gene TRBJ2-3, with TRBD1 identical over 7 bases. V shed 7 bases and J 3 bases; nucleotides not matched to a gene: 5. CDR3 length equals 13 residues. CDR1 and CDR2 (germline): SGHRS, YFSETQ. The CDR3: CASRDRNTDTQYF. CDR3 sequence (DNA): TGCGCCAGCCGGGACAGAAATACAGATACGCAGTATTTT.